The 16 T cell receptor beta chains presented below share a single source sample, sequenced in a study of monozygotic twins with inflammatory bowel disease (dated by TCRdb to between 2017 and 2020). Libraries were made using 5' RACE. Instrument used: Illumina HiSeq 2500. After the reads were reprocessed by TCRdb, one entry was made per CDR3 protein sequence, with no DNA. The sample table records 440,000 or so distinct CDR3 sequences. 2.4% of the sample is taken by the ten largest. The source material was blood. Receptors were obtained from a human donor with ulcerative colitis or Crohn's disease, or a healthy co-twin of an affected twin (not recorded which).

V is TRBV27 and J is TRBJ2-7. The CDR3 runs to 15 residues. The germline V gene encodes CDR1 MNHEY and CDR2 SMNVEV (reference sequence). Here the CDR3 reads CASSLSTGSSYEQYF.

V is TRBV18 and J is TRBJ1-1; TCRdb reports TRBD1, a call that lacks DNA to check it against. Germline V lookup: CDR1 KGHSH, CDR2 LQKENI. The CDR3 contains 17 residues. This chain's CDR3 is CASSPPRRGRANTEAFF.

The gene calls are TRBV5-1 and TRBJ1-1; checking the TCRdb D call of TRBD1 is not possible without DNA. The V gene's germline CDR1 is SGHRS and CDR2 YFSETQ. CDR3 size: 16 residues. CDR3: CASSPWTGVSSTEAFF.

V is TRBV10-3 and J is TRBJ2-7. Germline-derived CDR1 and CDR2 are ENHRY and SYGVKD. The CDR3 is 14 amino acids. CDR3 sequence: CAISKAGVTYEQYF.

J is TRBJ2-6 and V is TRBV10-3. The CDR3 covers 12 residues. Per the germline V gene, CDR1 is ENHRY and CDR2 is SYGVKD. CDR3 sequence: CAISDGANVLTF.

CDR3 residues: CASSEEGQGYNEQFF. The chain combines TRBV6-1 with TRBJ2-1; without DNA, the TCRdb call of TRBD1 cannot be checked. The V gene's germline CDR1 is MNHNS and CDR2 SASEGT. This CDR3 is 15 amino acids long.

The V and J genes are TRBV19 and TRBJ1-2; with no DNA, the TCRdb D assignment of TRBD1 cannot be verified. The CDR3 is made up of 13 amino acids. CDR1 and CDR2 from the germline V gene are LNHDA and SQIVND (reference sequence). Here the CDR3 reads CASSSRVNYGYTF.

The chain recombines TRBV3-1 with TRBJ1-1; TCRdb picks TRBD1, but there is no DNA to check that call. The CDR3 length is 17 residues. Per germline, CDR1 LGHDT and CDR2 YNNKEL (reference sequence). CDR3 protein: CASSGRTGGSLDTEAFF.

This rearrangement joins TRBV10-3 to TRBJ1-2. The CDR3 extends over 13 amino acids. The germline gives CDR1 ENHRY, CDR2 SYGVKD. The CDR3 loop is CAISDGVNYGYTF.

The rearrangement joins TRBV6-5 to TRBJ1-4; TCRdb indicates TRBD1, and absent DNA this call remains unverified. Germline V gene lookup returns CDR1 MNHEY and CDR2 SVGAGI. CDR3 length: 15 amino acids. CDR3 in amino acids: CASSYILGPNEKLFF.

The genes are TRBV10-3 and TRBJ2-7; TCRdb's D gene call, TRBD1, goes unchecked for lack of DNA. The CDR3 runs 14 residues. Germline V CDR1 and CDR2: ENHRY, SYGVKD. CDR3 sequence reads: CAIKTGQGADEQYF.

The chain links TRBV7-8 to TRBJ2-3; lacking DNA, the TRBD1 call made by TCRdb goes unchecked. CDR3 size: 17 residues. The germline V gene has CDR1 SGHVS and CDR2 FQNEAQ. The CDR3 protein is CASSLGVGTGLTDTQYF.

The V call is TRBV12-3 or TRBV12-4, the J call TRBJ1-3. The CDR3 runs 12 residues. The CDR3 sequence is CASRSDGNTIYF.

The V call is TRBV7-2, the J call TRBJ2-1; TCRdb returns TRBD2, unconfirmable since there is no DNA. This CDR3 has 16 residues. Germline V lookup: CDR1 SGHTA, CDR2 FQGNSA. CDR3 region: CASSLEGSSGGKRRFF.

The chain combines TRBV19 with TRBJ1-2. The CDR3 consists of 14 residues. The germline V gene encodes CDR1 LNHDA and CDR2 SQIVND (reference sequence). CDR3 protein: CASSRGTEDYGYTF.

V gene TRBV7-2 combines with J gene TRBJ2-2. This CDR3 is 14 amino acids long. Germline loops: CDR1 SGHTA, CDR2 FQGNSA. CDR3 region: CASSLDTLPVELFF.